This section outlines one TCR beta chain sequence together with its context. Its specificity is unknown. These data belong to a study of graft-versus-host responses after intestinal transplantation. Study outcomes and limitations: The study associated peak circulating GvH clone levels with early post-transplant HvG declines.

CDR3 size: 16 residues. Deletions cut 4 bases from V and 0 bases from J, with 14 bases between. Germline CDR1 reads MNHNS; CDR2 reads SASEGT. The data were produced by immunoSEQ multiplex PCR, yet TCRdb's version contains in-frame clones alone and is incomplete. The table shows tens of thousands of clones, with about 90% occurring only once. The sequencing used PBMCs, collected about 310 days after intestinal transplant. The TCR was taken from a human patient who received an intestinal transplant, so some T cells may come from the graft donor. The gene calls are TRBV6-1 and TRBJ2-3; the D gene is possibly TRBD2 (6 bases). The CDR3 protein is CASSGTTGSSTDTQYF. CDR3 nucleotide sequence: TGTGCCAGCAGTGGGACTACGGGCTCGAGCACAGATACGCAGTATTTT.